Listed below are T cell receptor beta chains from one sample, sequenced in a study of vaccination and CD4 T cells after COVID-19. TCRdb used MiXCR to reprocess the PCR reads, holding one entry per CDR3 protein. The table shows 9,500 to 12,000 distinct CDR3 sequences, with roughly 35% occurring only once. Their antigens remain unidentified. Sequenced sample: CD4+ T cells from blood, cultured in vitro. The receptor source for this set is a human donor in good health. The CDR3 runs from the conserved cysteine through the conserved F or W. D genes are given only for firm matches. A row's size may be missing; if present it is once, few, many or a size class.

J gene,clone size,V gene,D gene,CDR3 protein
TRBJ1-1,.,TRBV7-9,.,CASSLVGGGARATEAFF
TRBJ2-7,.,TRBV4-3,.,CASTNQTSMYLCASSLEGIVEQYF
TRBJ2-5,.,TRBV7-2,TRBD2,CASTRESLRETQYF
TRBJ1-1,.,TRBV5-3,.,CARSSLLRAEENTEAFF
TRBJ2-3,.,TRBV7-3,.,CASSLEPASTDTQYF
TRBJ2-7,few,TRBV7-9,TRBD2,CASILSGSSYEQYF
TRBJ1-2,.,TRBV5-1,.,CASSSSWVGRTNYGYTF
TRBJ2-4,.,TRBV20-1,TRBD2,CSALAVVENIQYF
TRBJ2-5,few,TRBV24-1,TRBD1,CATSDFARGLGETQYF
TRBJ1-5,.,TRBV12-3/TRBV12-4,TRBD1,CASSLKVFSDRAEGSNQPQHF
TRBJ2-7,few,TRBV7-9,TRBD1,CASSLRPIGTVYEQYF
TRBJ1-2,few,TRBV7-2,TRBD1,CASSATGGAGYGYTF
TRBJ2-1,.,TRBV20-1,.,CSARDGQGKNEQFF
TRBJ2-5,few,TRBV20-1,.,CSARGTPRETQYF
TRBJ1-5,.,TRBV20-1,.,CSARQPTNQPQHF
TRBJ1-2,.,TRBV11-2,.,CASSRARTGGVGTF
TRBJ2-7,.,TRBV11-2,TRBD1,CASSPPGQSSYEQYF
TRBJ2-6,few,TRBV27,.,CASSLRQGTGANVLTF
TRBJ2-1,.,TRBV20-1,.,CSARILNEQFF
TRBJ2-5,.,TRBV21-1,.,CASNTRGVGEPGREETQYF
TRBJ1-2,.,TRBV6-5,.,CASSLGAGGYTF
TRBJ1-3,.,TRBV15,.,CATSRDPGNTIYF
TRBJ1-2,few,TRBV7-9,.,CATEGPYYGYTF
TRBJ1-5,few,TRBV7-9,.,CASSFAGREQPQHF
TRBJ2-3,few,TRBV19,TRBD2,CASRISGSTDTQYF
TRBJ2-2,.,TRBV4-1,.,CASSQGQAGELFF
TRBJ2-1,few,TRBV6-2/TRBV6-3,.,CASSQGPREFF
TRBJ2-7,few,TRBV11-2,.,CASSLVPGPLSEQYF
TRBJ2-7,.,TRBV6-2/TRBV6-3,TRBD2,CASSYGTSAYEQYF
TRBJ2-3,.,TRBV4-1,TRBD1,CASSLGQGNSDTQYF
TRBJ2-7,.,TRBV20-1,.,CSVGTSYEQYF
TRBJ2-6,few,TRBV20-1,TRBD2,CSAREFGGRPSGANVLTF
TRBJ1-2,.,TRBV7-9,TRBD1,CASSQSGTGHGYTF
TRBJ2-3,.,TRBV25-1,.,CASSVSTDTQYF
TRBJ1-3,once,TRBV6-5,.,CASSSTANSGNTIYF
TRBJ2-5,few,TRBV20-1,TRBD2,CSARKRTSGRVETQYF
TRBJ2-1,.,TRBV6-1,.,CASSLYNEQFF
TRBJ1-1,.,TRBV6-2/TRBV6-3,.,CASGGGEAFF
TRBJ1-1,few,TRBV7-2,.,CASSLDWSIPGEAFF
TRBJ2-1,few,TRBV20-1,.,CSAPGRLHEQFF
TRBJ1-6,.,TRBV6-1,.,CALKDELTLHF
TRBJ2-3,.,TRBV7-8,TRBD2,CASSLLGTSMGDTQYF
TRBJ2-7,.,TRBV7-3,TRBD2,CASSSSSGIYEQYF
TRBJ2-7,medium-sized,TRBV10-3,TRBD1,CAVAGTGNEQYF
TRBJ2-3,.,TRBV6-4,.,CASRSTDTQYF
TRBJ1-5,.,TRBV28,.,CASSLRGQPQHF